The 17 T cell receptor beta chains in this list originate from one sample, sequenced in a study of CD8 T cells in Susac syndrome. About 0.45 to 1 ug RNA was reverse transcribed with random hexamers. TCRdb re-called the immunoSEQ multiplex PCR reads with MiXCR, one entry per CDR3 protein. The data show 200,000 to 250,000 distinct CDR3 sequences, with 95% seen just once and 0.095% held by the top ten. The sequencing input was CD4+ T cells from PBMCs. Receptor source: a human donor with multiple sclerosis.

The chain is built from TRBV27 and TRBJ2-7; 8 bases are a match to TRBD1. With V trimmed by 2 bases and J by 4 bases, 7 bases remained unmatched. Germline V gene lookup returns CDR1 MNHEY and CDR2 SMNVEV (reference sequence). There are 15 residues in the CDR3. Here the CDR3 DNA reads TGTGCCAGCAGTTTAGGTCAGGGGGCTGTGTACGAGCAGTACTTC. It codes for CASSLGQGAVYEQYF.

The chain recombines TRBV15 with TRBJ1-2, with D possibly matching TRBD1 (5 bases). The CDR3 extends over 15 amino acids. Per the germline V gene, CDR1 is LNHNV and CDR2 is YYDKDF (reference sequence). The ends were cut back, 0 bases at V and 6 bases at J, with 14 bases in the middle. This CDR3 is CATSRDKGPGHGYTF. CDR3 sequence (DNA): TGTGCCACCAGCAGAGATAAGGGGCCTGGGCATGGCTACACCTTC.

The gene calls are TRBV29-1 and TRBJ2-3, with a weak D call TRBD1 (5 bases). V lost 1 base, J lost 3 bases, and 14 bases lay in between. Germline loops: CDR1 SQVTM, CDR2 ANQGSEA. The CDR3 has 15 amino acids. For the CDR3, the DNA is TGCAGCGTTGAAGGGGGCGAATTAGGAACAGATACGCAGTATTTT. Protein product: CSVEGGELGTDTQYF.

This clonotype showed up just once. This chain connects TRBV20-1 to TRBJ2-3, with D possibly being TRBD2 (6 bases). The CDR3 spans 17 residues. CDR1 is DFQATT, CDR2 SNEGSKA, per germline (reference sequence). V was shortened by 6 bases and J by 2 bases, with 24 bases between the two germline ends. For the CDR3, the DNA is TGCAGTGCCCCAAAACGCGCGGCGGGGCTGGTCACAGATACGCAGTATTTT. This translates into CSAPKRAAGLVTDTQYF.

The V call is TRBV29-1, the J call TRBJ2-7; D is uncertain. This CDR3 has 12 amino acids. Trimming pared 5 bases from V and 3 bases from J, leaving 11 bases between. The germline CDR1 and CDR2 sequences are SQVTM and ANQGSEA. In DNA form, the CDR3 reads TGCAGCGTTCGGAATAGCTTCTACGAGCAGTACTTC. It encodes CSVRNSFYEQYF.

The genes are TRBV20-1 and TRBJ2-3, with 10 bases fitting TRBD2. Germline CDR1 DFQATT, CDR2 SNEGSKA (reference sequence). The J segment lost 0 bases and the V segment lost 5 bases, leaving 17 bases of the junction unmatched. This CDR3 spans 19 amino acids. As DNA, the CDR3 is TGCAGTGCTCGAGGGGGTAGCGGGAGGTCACTGACTAGCACAGATACGCAGTATTTT. This gives the protein CSARGGSGRSLTSTDTQYF.

The genes are TRBV7-2 and TRBJ1-5, with D possibly matching TRBD1 (6 bases). Deletions cut 5 bases from V and 14 bases from J, with 19 bases between. From germline, CDR1 is SGHTA and CDR2 FQGNSA. The CDR3 is 13 residues long. Here the CDR3 reads CASSLLAGQSKHF. The CDR3 nucleotides are TGTGCCAGCAGCCTCCTTGCCGGACAGAGTAAGCATTTT.

The gene calls are TRBV20-1 and TRBJ2-7, with D perhaps TRBD1 (5 bases). This CDR3 spans 13 amino acids. V was shortened by 0 bases and J by 7 bases, with 13 bases between the two germline ends. CDR1 and CDR2 (germline): DFQATT, SNEGSKA (reference sequence). As DNA, the CDR3 is TGCAGTGCTAGAGAGTTAGGTAGGGGAGAGCAGTACTTC. The encoded protein is CSARELGRGEQYF.

The gene calls are TRBV3-1 and TRBJ2-3; D ambiguous. CDR1 is LGHDT and CDR2 is YNNKEL in the germline V gene (reference sequence). The CDR3 contains 12 residues. V shed 3 bases and J shed 2 bases, with 3 bases lying between them. CDR3 loop: CASSHNTDTQYF. The CDR3 bases are TGTGCCAGCAGCCACAACACAGATACGCAGTATTTT.

The gene calls are TRBV5-1 and TRBJ2-7; D might be TRBD1 (6 bases). The CDR3 consists of 14 residues. V dropped 7 bases and J dropped 0 bases, with 14 bases sitting between them. In germline, CDR1 is SGHRS, CDR2 YFSETQ. The CDR3 reads CASGPDSRSYEQYF. For the CDR3, the DNA is TGCGCCAGCGGACCGGACAGTCGCTCCTACGAGCAGTACTTC. Drawing the rest from reference TRBV5-1 and TRBJ2-7, the complete variable domain is KAGVTQTPRYLIKTRGQQVTLSCSPISGHRSVSWYQQTPGQGLQFLFEYFSETQRNKGNFPGRFSGRQFSNSRSEMNVSTLELGDSALYLCASGPDSRSYEQYFGPGTRLTVT.

This clonotype was seen once. V is TRBV7-9 and J is TRBJ2-5; 7 bases fit TRBD2. The CDR3 covers 15 residues. CDR1 is SEHNR, CDR2 FQNEAQ, per germline (reference sequence). The V and J ends lost 2 bases and 5 bases, in that order; junction bases with no gene match: 8. The CDR3 here is CASSLRAGLGETQYF. The DNA of the CDR3 is TGTGCCAGCAGCTTACGGGCCGGACTAGGGGAGACCCAGTACTTC.

The genes are TRBV12-3 or TRBV12-4 and TRBJ2-3; unclear D gene. Trimming removed 5 bases from V and 5 bases from J, with 14 bases in between. The CDR3 covers 14 residues. In DNA form, the CDR3 reads TGTGCCAGCAGTCGTCCCCAAGCCGTAGATACGCAGTATTTT. Translation: CASSRPQAVDTQYF.

The chain recombines TRBV20-1 with TRBJ2-3; 12 nucleotides agree with TRBD2. J lost 6 bases, V lost 5 bases, and 9 bases had no gene match. The CDR3 covers 15 residues. In germline, CDR1 is DFQATT, CDR2 SNEGSKA (reference sequence). The CDR3 DNA is TGCAGTGCTCACACCGGGACTAGCGGGTCGGATACGCAGTATTTT. Translating gives CSAHTGTSGSDTQYF.

The chain links TRBV20-1 to TRBJ2-5; 8 bases map to TRBD1. This CDR3 region has 14 residues. The V and J ends lost 0 bases and 2 bases, in that order; junction bases with no gene match: 2. Looked up from germline, CDR1 is DFQATT and CDR2 is SNEGSKA (reference sequence). CDR3 in amino acids: CSAREWDRQETQYF. DNA for the CDR3: TGCAGTGCTAGAGAATGGGACAGGCAAGAGACCCAGTACTTC.

This chain links TRBV29-1 with TRBJ2-5, with TRBD2 identical over 9 bases. CDR3 length: 16 residues. From germline, CDR1 is SQVTM and CDR2 ANQGSEA. Trimming removed 7 bases from V and 4 bases from J; junction bases left unmatched: 16. The DNA of the CDR3 is TGCAGCGCCCCCGGCGGAGCGGGAGGAGGGGGAGAGACCCAGTACTTC. Residues: CSAPGGAGGGGETQYF.

This chain joins TRBV20-1 and TRBJ2-2; 10 bases map to TRBD2. The CDR3 has 16 amino acids. Trimming removed 4 bases from V and 4 bases from J; junction bases left unmatched: 9. CDR1 and CDR2 (germline): DFQATT, SNEGSKA (reference sequence). CDR3 bases: TGCAGTGCTATAGTTCCCAGCGGGAGGGCCACCGGGGAGCTGTTTTTT. It yields the protein CSAIVPSGRATGELFF.

This clonotype was seen a single time. This sequence joins TRBV4-1 and TRBJ2-7; D assignment may be TRBD1 or TRBD2 (5 bases each). Looked up from germline, CDR1 is MGHRA and CDR2 is YSYEKL. There are 16 residues in the CDR3. V dropped 0 bases and J dropped 0 bases, with 12 bases sitting between them. The CDR3 DNA reads TGCGCCAGCAGCCAAGAACGGGACGTCAGCTCCTACGAGCAGTACTTC. This gives the protein CASSQERDVSSYEQYF.